These 22 T cell receptor beta chains share one sample of origin, sequenced in a study of blood T cells in healthy people across ages. Together with a sample-barcoded 5' primer, a J-beta primer mix was included in a second PCR lasting about 6 to 12 cycles. MiXCR, run by TCRdb on the 5' RACE reads, gives a single entry per CDR3 protein. Here the sample spans roughly 1,300,000 distinct CDR3 sequences, around 59% being singletons. Sequenced: blood. Source of these receptors: a man aged 18-30 years in good health.

The rearrangement uses TRBV12-3 or TRBV12-4 and TRBJ2-5; TRBD2 matches 7 bases. The CDR3 runs to 13 residues. The V segment lost 2 bases and the J segment 4 bases; nucleotides outside the gene matches: 1. The CDR3 DNA is TGTGCCAGCAGTTTACCTAGCGGAGAGACCCAGTACTTC. Its translation: CASSLPSGETQYF.

The gene calls are TRBV10-3 and TRBJ1-2; a possible D gene is TRBD1 (5 bases). The CDR3 runs to 15 residues. Germline CDR1 and CDR2: ENHRY and SYGVKD. V dropped 3 bases and J dropped 6 bases, with 17 bases sitting between them. This chain's CDR3 is CAISEVGEGRNGYTF. CDR3 sequence (DNA): TGTGCCATCAGTGAAGTAGGAGAGGGGCGAAATGGCTACACCTTC.

This clonotype was observed at least ten times. The J gene is TRBJ2-7, the V gene TRBV20-1; D perhaps matches TRBD1 (6 bases). The CDR3 spans 12 residues. Germline values: CDR1 DFQATT, CDR2 SNEGSKA (reference sequence). The CDR3 nucleotides are TGCAGCGCGAAGACAGGAGACTACGAGCAGTACTTC. Encoded protein: CSAKTGDYEQYF.

The V call is TRBV4-1, the J call TRBJ2-1; possibly TRBD2 for D (7 bases). The CDR3 is made up of 18 amino acids. V lost 2 bases, J lost 6 bases, and 23 bases lay in between. Germline V gene lookup returns CDR1 MGHRA and CDR2 YSYEKL. In DNA, the CDR3 is TGCGCCAGCAGCCAACGGGCGGGGGCCGACCTAGGGAGCAATGAGCAGTTCTTC. Its translation: CASSQRAGADLGSNEQFF.

The chain is built from TRBV12-3 or TRBV12-4 and TRBJ2-7; D is uncertain. The CDR3 loop spans 14 amino acids. The V end lost 4 bases, the J end lost 2 bases, and 12 bases lay between the germline ends. This CDR3 reads CASSSPGDTYEQYF. The CDR3 nucleotides read TGTGCCAGCAGTTCCCCGGGCGATACCTACGAGCAGTACTTC.

V gene TRBV2 combines with J gene TRBJ1-4; D unclear. CDR3 length equals 16 residues. Germline assignment: CDR1 SNHLY and CDR2 FYNNEI. Trimming shortened V by 6 bases and J by 6 bases, and 20 bases separated the two germline ends. The CDR3 loop is CASSSVDQHQYEKLFF. The CDR3 nucleotides read TGTGCCAGCAGCTCGGTAGACCAACACCAATATGAAAAACTGTTTTTT.

This clonotype was counted between two and nine times. This chain uses TRBV7-2 with TRBJ2-7, with D possibly being TRBD2 (5 bases). The CDR3 loop spans 15 amino acids. Germline CDR1 SGHTA, CDR2 FQGNSA. Between the trimmed V and J ends, which lost 1 base and 6 bases, there was a span of 16 bases. CDR3 sequence: CASSLERTSFSEQYF. The CDR3 nucleotides are TGTGCCAGCAGCTTAGAGCGCACTAGTTTTAGCGAGCAGTACTTC.

CDR3 sequence: CASSSSHLGTDTQYF. The DNA of the CDR3 is TGTGCCAGCAGTTCCTCCCATCTCGGCACAGATACGCAGTATTTT. This rearrangement joins TRBV27 to TRBJ2-3, with D unclear. This CDR3 is built from 15 residues. Germline CDR1 and CDR2: MNHEY and SMNVEV (reference sequence). The V and J ends lost 4 bases and 1 base respectively, with 12 bases between them.

This clonotype was seen a few times. The rearrangement links TRBV4-1 to TRBJ2-7; 11 bases are shared with TRBD1. With 3 bases clipped from V and 1 base from J, the junction kept 17 bases outside the gene matches. The CDR3 sequence is 20 residues long. The germline CDR1 and CDR2 sequences are MGHRA and YSYEKL. The CDR3 bases are TGCGCCAGCAGCCATGCTCGGACAGGGGGCGGAACAACCTTTTCCTACGAGCAGTACTTC. Translation: CASSHARTGGGTTFSYEQYF.

This clonotype showed up just a few times. The J gene is TRBJ2-5, the V gene TRBV12-5, with D possibly TRBD2 on 5 matching bases. Per the germline V gene, CDR1 is LGHNT and CDR2 is FRNRAP. V gave up 1 base and J gave up 5 bases, with 17 bases separating them. The CDR3 is 16 amino acids. CDR3 bases: TGTGCTAGTGGTTTGGGGACTTCTTCTAGTACGGAGACCCAGTACTTC. This encodes CASGLGTSSSTETQYF.

The rearrangement links TRBV6-2 or TRBV6-3 to TRBJ2-7; perhaps D is TRBD1 or TRBD2 (5 bases each). Germline CDR1 is MNHEY and CDR2 is SVGEGT. The CDR3 has 13 residues. With 6 bases removed from V and 3 bases from J, the gap between germline ends came to 12 bases. CDR3 in amino acids: CASREWGYYEQYF. The CDR3 DNA reads TGTGCCAGCAGGGAGTGGGGGTACTACGAGCAGTACTTC.

A few counts support this clonotype. The V call is TRBV12-3 or TRBV12-4, the J call TRBJ2-7; the D gene could be TRBD1 or TRBD2 (6 bases each). The DNA end favors TRBJ2-4, so the J call may be wrong. The CDR3 length is 15 residues. In DNA form, the CDR3 reads TGTGCCAGCACCTTTGAGGGGGGCTACAAAAACATTCAGTACTTC. This encodes CASTFEGGYKNIQYF.

This clonotype was detected only a few times. The chain links TRBV6-1 to TRBJ2-7; the D is unclear. V was cut by 4 bases and J by 3 bases, with 10 bases left in between. Germline CDR1 MNHNS, CDR2 SASEGT. There are 13 residues in the CDR3. CDR3 region: CASSARQLYEQYF. The DNA for the CDR3 is TGTGCCAGCAGTGCCCGACAACTCTACGAGCAGTACTTC.

The J gene is TRBJ2-7, the V gene TRBV5-1; 7 positions agree with TRBD1. Losses at the gene ends were 4 bases for V and 2 bases for J; bases not matched to a gene: 3. Germline CDR1 and CDR2: SGHRS and YFSETQ. The CDR3 loop spans 13 amino acids. This CDR3 is CASSGTDTYEQYF. The CDR3 region has the DNA TGCGCCAGCAGCGGGACAGACACCTACGAGCAGTACTTC.

V and J are TRBV20-1 and TRBJ2-5; TRBD2 matches at 10 bases. CDR3 length: 14 residues. The trim removed 7 bases at V and 11 bases at J, leaving 16 bases unmatched. The V gene's germline CDR1 is DFQATT and CDR2 SNEGSKA (reference sequence). CDR3: CSVRGLAGANEQYF. CDR3 bases: TGCAGTGTGAGGGGTCTAGCGGGAGCCAATGAGCAGTACTTC.

The genes are TRBV27 and TRBJ1-2; D is undetermined. The CDR3 is 16 residues long. Germline assignment: CDR1 MNHEY and CDR2 SMNVEV (reference sequence). Trimming pared 4 bases from V and 3 bases from J, leaving 18 bases between. CDR3 DNA: TGTGCCAGCAGTTCCATAGGCGAGTTGGATGACTATGGCTACACCTTC. Translating gives CASSSIGELDDYGYTF.

This sequence joins TRBV24-1 and TRBJ2-1, with 7 nucleotides matching TRBD1. Per germline, CDR1 KGHDR and CDR2 SFDVKD. The CDR3 covers 13 residues. J gave up 7 bases and V 5 bases, and 4 bases lay outside the gene matches. CDR3 DNA: TGTGCCACCAGTGGGGACAGCCCTAATGAGCAGTTCTTC. It encodes CATSGDSPNEQFF.

This sequence joins TRBV20-1 and TRBJ2-7, with a possible D match to TRBD2 (5 bases). In germline, CDR1 is DFQATT, CDR2 SNEGSKA (reference sequence). The CDR3 consists of 11 residues. V was trimmed by 6 bases and J by 6 bases, leaving 12 bases between them. The CDR3 region is CSAPGSGEQYF. DNA for the CDR3: TGCAGTGCGCCGGGAAGCGGCGAGCAGTACTTC.

V usage is TRBV6-2 or TRBV6-3 and J usage is TRBJ1-6, with 7 nucleotides matching TRBD1. The CDR3 is 14 residues long. Germline V gene lookup returns CDR1 MNHEY and CDR2 SVGEGT. Germline trimming cut 6 bases from V and 7 bases from J; bases unmatched to any gene: 6. CDR3 loop: CASSLPGQNSPLHF. Written as DNA, the CDR3 is TGTGCCAGCAGCTTACCGGGACAGAATTCACCCCTCCACTTT.

The chain has TRBV7-2 and TRBJ2-1; D is perhaps TRBD1 (6 bases). This CDR3 spans 16 amino acids. CDR1 and CDR2 (germline): SGHTA, FQGNSA. With 5 bases removed from V and 8 bases from J, the gap between germline ends came to 22 bases. The CDR3 loop is CASSASRGSVSHEQFF. CDR3 bases: TGTGCCAGCAGCGCCTCAAGGGGGTCGGTGAGTCATGAGCAGTTCTTC.

This chain joins TRBV10-3 and TRBJ2-5; 8 bases are shared with TRBD2. CDR1 is ENHRY, CDR2 SYGVKD, per germline. CDR3 size: 14 residues. V shed 3 bases and J 4 bases; nucleotides not matched to a gene: 4. The CDR3 reads CAISDSGGRETQYF. CDR3 coding DNA: TGTGCCATCAGTGACTCGGGAGGGAGAGAGACCCAGTACTTC.

The V gene is TRBV6-1, the J gene TRBJ2-1; TRBD2 is a possible D gene (6 bases). The germline gives CDR1 MNHNS, CDR2 SASEGT. The V end was cut by 8 bases, the J end by 4 bases, with 12 bases between. CDR3 length equals 13 residues. The CDR3 here is CASSERAYNEQFF. The DNA for the CDR3 is TGTGCCAGCTCGGAGCGGGCATACAATGAGCAGTTCTTC.